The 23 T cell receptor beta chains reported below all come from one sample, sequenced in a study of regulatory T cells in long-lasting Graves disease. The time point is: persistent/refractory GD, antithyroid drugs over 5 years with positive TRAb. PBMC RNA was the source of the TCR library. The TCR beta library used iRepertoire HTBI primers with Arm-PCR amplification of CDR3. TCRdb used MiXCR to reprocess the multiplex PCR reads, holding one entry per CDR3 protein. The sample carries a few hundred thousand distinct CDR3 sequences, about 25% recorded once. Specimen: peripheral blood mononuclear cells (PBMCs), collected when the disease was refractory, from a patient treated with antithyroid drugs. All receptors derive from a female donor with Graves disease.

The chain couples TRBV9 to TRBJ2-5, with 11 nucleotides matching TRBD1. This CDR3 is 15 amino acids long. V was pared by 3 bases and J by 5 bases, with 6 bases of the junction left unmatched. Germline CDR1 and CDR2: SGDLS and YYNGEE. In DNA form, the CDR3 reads TGTGCCAGCAGCGCGGGACAGGGGGTGGCGGAGACCCAGTACTTC. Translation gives CASSAGQGVAETQYF.

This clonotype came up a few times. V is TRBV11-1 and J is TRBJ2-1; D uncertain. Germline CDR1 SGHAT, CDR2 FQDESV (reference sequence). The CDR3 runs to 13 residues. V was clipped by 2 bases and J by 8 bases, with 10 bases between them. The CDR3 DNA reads TGTGCCAGCAGCTTAAATTCAGGATATGAGCAGTTCTTC. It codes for CASSLNSGYEQFF.

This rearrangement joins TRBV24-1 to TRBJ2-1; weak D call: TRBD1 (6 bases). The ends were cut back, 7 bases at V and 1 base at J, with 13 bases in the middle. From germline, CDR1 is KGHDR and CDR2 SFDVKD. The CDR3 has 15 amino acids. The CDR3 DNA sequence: TGTGCCACCAGCCCAGGGGTCGTTTCCTACAATGAGCAGTTCTTC. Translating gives CATSPGVVSYNEQFF.

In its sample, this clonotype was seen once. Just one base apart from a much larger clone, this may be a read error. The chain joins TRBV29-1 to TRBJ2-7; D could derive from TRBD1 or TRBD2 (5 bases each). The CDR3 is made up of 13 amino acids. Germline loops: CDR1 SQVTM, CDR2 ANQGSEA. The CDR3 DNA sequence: TGCAGCGGCGGAACGGGACCCACGAGAGAGCAGTGCTTC. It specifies CSGGTGPTREQCF.

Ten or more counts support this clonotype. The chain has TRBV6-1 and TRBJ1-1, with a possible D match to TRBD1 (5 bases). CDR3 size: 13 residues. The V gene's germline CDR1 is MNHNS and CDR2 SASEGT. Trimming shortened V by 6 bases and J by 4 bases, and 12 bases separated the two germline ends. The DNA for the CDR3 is TGTGCCAGCAGCGTCAGGGAGAGCACTGAAGCTTTCTTT. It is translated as CASSVRESTEAFF.

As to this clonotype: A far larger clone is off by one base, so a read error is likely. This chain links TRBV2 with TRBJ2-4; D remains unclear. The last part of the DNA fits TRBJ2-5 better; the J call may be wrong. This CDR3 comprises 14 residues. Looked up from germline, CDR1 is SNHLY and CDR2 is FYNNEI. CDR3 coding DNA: TGTGCCAGCAGTCCCACAATGTACCAAGAGACCCAGTACTTC. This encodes CASSPTMYQETQYF.

CDR3 in amino acids: CASSGGVGSQETQYF. CDR3 DNA: TGTGCCAGCAGCGGGGGCGTGGGGAGTCAAGAGACCCAGTACTTC. The rearrangement joins TRBV9 to TRBJ2-5; D could derive from TRBD1 or TRBD2 (5 bases each). The CDR3 contains 15 residues. CDR1 is SGDLS, CDR2 YYNGEE, per germline. V lost 3 bases to trimming and J lost 2 bases, with 14 bases between them. The full variable domain, its missing parts supplied by reference TRBV9 and TRBJ2-5, is DSGVTQTPKHLITATGQRVTLRCSPRSGDLSVYWYQQSLDQGLQFLIQYYNGEERAKGNILERFSAQQFPDLHSELNLSSLELGDSALYFCASSGGVGSQETQYFGPGTRLLVL.

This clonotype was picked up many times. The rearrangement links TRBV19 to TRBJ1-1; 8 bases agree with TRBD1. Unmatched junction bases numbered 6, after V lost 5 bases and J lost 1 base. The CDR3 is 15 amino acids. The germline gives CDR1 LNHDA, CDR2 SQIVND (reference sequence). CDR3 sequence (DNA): TGTGCCAGTAGTCGTCCCGGGACAGGGAACACTGAAGCTTTCTTT. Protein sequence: CASSRPGTGNTEAFF.

The CDR3 loop reads CASSNGQVNTEAFF. CDR3 coding DNA: TGTGCCAGCAGCAATGGACAGGTGAACACTGAAGCTTTCTTT. This chain uses TRBV7-3 with TRBJ1-1; 7 nucleotides line up with TRBD1. The junction had 3 bases not matched to a gene; V was cut back by 5 bases and J by 0 bases. The germline gives CDR1 SGHTA, CDR2 FQGTGA. This CDR3 comprises 14 residues.

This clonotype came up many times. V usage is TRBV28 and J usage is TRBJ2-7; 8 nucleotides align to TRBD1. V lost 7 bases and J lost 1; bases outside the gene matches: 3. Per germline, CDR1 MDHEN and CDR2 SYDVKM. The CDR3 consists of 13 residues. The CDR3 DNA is TGTGCCAGCAACTACAGGGGGTCCTACGAGCAGTACTTC. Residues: CASNYRGSYEQYF. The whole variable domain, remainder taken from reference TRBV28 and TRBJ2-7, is DVKVTQSSRYLVKRTGEKVFLECVQDMDHENMFWYRQDPGLGLRLIYFSYDVKMKEKGDIPEGYSVSREKKERFSLILESASTNQTSMYLCASNYRGSYEQYFGPGTRLTVT.

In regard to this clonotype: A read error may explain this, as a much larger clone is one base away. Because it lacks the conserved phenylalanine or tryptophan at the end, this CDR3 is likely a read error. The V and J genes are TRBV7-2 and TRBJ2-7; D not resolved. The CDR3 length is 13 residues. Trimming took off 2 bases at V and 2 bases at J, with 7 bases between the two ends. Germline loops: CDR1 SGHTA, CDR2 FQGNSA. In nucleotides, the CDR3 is TGTGCCAGCAGCTTATCCTTGCCCTACGAGCAGTACCTC. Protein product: CASSLSLPYEQYL.

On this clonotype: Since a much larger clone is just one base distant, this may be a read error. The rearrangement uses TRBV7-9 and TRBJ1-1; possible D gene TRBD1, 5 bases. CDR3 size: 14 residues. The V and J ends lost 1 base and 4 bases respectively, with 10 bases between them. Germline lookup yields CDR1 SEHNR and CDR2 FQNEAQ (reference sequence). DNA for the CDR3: TGTGCCAGCAGCTTAGTGGGGGATGGCACTGAAGCTTTCTTT. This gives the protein CASSLVGDGTEAFF.

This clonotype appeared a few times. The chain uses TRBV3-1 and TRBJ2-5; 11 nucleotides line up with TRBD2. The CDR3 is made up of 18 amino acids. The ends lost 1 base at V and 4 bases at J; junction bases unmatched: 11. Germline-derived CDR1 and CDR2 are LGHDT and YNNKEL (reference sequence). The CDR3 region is CASSQGLAGPSWLETQYF. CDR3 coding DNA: TGTGCCAGCAGCCAAGGACTAGCGGGGCCCAGTTGGCTAGAGACCCAGTACTTC.

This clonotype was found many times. The CDR3 sequence is CAWTGGGKTQYF. Written as DNA, the CDR3 is TGTGCCTGGACAGGGGGCGGCAAGACCCAGTACTTC. The J gene is TRBJ2-5, the V gene TRBV30; 8 bases align to TRBD1. Germline-derived CDR1 and CDR2 are GTSNPN and SVGIG (reference sequence). CDR3 length: 12 residues. Trimming cost V 4 bases and J 6 bases; bases outside gene matches: 4.

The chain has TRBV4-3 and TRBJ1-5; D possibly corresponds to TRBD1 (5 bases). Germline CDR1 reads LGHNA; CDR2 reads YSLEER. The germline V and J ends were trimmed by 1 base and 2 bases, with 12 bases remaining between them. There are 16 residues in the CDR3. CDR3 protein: CASSQGGEDRNQPQHF. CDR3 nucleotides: TGCGCCAGCAGCCAAGGGGGGGAAGACCGCAATCAGCCCCAGCATTTT.

For the CDR3, the DNA is TGTGCCACCAGTGACCGGGGGGCGGGGGCGTTTCAGCCCCAGCATTTT. Its translation is CATSDRGAGAFQPQHF. This chain uses TRBV24-1 with TRBJ1-5, with a possible D match to TRBD1 (6 bases). V lost 4 bases and J 6 bases, leaving 18 bases between the germline ends. There are 16 residues in the CDR3. The germline V gene encodes CDR1 KGHDR and CDR2 SFDVKD.

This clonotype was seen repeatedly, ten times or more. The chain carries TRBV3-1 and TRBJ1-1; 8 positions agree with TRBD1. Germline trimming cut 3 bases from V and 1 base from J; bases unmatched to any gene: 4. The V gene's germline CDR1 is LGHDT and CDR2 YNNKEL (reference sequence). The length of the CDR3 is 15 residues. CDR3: CASSQSGTGNTEAFF. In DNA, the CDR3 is TGTGCCAGCAGCCAGTCCGGGACAGGGAACACTGAAGCTTTCTTT. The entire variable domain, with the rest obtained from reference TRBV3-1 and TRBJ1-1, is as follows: DTAVSQTPKYLVTQMGNDKSIKCEQNLGHDTMYWYKQDSKKFLKIMFSYNNKELIINETVPNRFSPKSPDKAHLNLHINSLELGDSAVYFCASSQSGTGNTEAFFGQGTRLTVV.

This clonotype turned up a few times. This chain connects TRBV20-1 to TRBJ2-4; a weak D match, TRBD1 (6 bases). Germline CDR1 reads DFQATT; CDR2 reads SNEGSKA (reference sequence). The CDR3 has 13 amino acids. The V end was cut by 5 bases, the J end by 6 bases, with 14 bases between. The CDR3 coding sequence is TGCAGTGCTCAGGACAGTAACCGAAACATTCAGTACTTC. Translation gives CSAQDSNRNIQYF.

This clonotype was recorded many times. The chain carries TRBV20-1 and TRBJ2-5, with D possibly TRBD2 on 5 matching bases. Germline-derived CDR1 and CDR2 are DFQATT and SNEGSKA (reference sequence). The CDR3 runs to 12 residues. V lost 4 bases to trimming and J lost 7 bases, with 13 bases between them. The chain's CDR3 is CSAKNGDWTQYF. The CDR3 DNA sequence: TGCAGTGCTAAGAACGGGGATTGGACCCAGTACTTC.

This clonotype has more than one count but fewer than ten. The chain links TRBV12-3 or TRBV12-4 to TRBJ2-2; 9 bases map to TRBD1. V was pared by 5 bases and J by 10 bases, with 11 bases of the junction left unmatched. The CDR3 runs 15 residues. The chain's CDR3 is CASSTRDRVDEELFF. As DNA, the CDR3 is TGTGCCAGCAGTACCCGGGACAGGGTGGATGAGGAGCTGTTTTTT.

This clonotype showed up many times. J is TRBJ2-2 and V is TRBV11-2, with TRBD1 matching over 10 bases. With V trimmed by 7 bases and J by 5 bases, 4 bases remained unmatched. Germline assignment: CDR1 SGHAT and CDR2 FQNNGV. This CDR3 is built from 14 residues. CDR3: CASIWDRGTGELFF. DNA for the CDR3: TGTGCCAGCATCTGGGACAGGGGTACCGGGGAGCTGTTTTTT.

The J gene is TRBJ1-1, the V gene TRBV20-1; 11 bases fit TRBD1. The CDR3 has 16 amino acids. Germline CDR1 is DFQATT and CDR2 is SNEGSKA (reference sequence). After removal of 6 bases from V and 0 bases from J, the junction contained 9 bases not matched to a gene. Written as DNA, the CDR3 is TGCAGTGCCAGCATGCCGGGACAGGGGGTGAACACTGAAGCTTTCTTT. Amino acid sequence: CSASMPGQGVNTEAFF.

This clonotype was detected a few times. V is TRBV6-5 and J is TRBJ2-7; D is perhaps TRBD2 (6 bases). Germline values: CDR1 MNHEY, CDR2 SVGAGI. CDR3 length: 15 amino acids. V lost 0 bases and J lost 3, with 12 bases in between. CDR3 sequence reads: CASSYSGGGDYEQYF. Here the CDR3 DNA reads TGTGCCAGCAGTTACTCTGGGGGAGGCGACTACGAGCAGTACTTC.